This T cell receptor (beta chain) came from a study of cytomegalovirus exposure and HLA in healthy donors. 60 Vbeta and 13 Jbeta primers were used in PCR. The repertoire was sequenced with immunoSEQ multiplex PCR; TCRdb's copy has only in-frame clones and lacks some. The sample carries over 200,000 clones, over 75% recorded once. The CDR3 extends over 15 amino acids. V shed 2 bases and J shed 9 bases, with 17 bases lying between them. Looked up from germline, CDR1 is LNHDA and CDR2 is SQIVND (reference sequence). This clonotype was obtained from a human donor in good health. The chain recombines TRBV19 with TRBJ1-5, with no clear D. The sample comprised PBMCs. The CDR3 sequence: CASSISLSGGRPQHF. In nucleotides, the CDR3 is TGTGCCAGTAGTATAAGTTTAAGCGGCGGTCGGCCCCAGCATTTT.